This T cell receptor beta chain was retrieved from a study of preoperative IRX-2 immunotherapy in early breast cancer. Treatment denoted: preoperative locoregional IRX-2 cytokine immunotherapy. This phase Ib study tested locoregional IRX-2 cytokine immunotherapy given before surgery. The data were produced by immunoSEQ multiplex PCR, yet TCRdb's version contains in-frame clones alone and is incomplete. Of roughly 25,000 clones in the sample, more than 80% are singletons; the top ten hold approximately 9.4%. CDR3 length: 16 amino acids. Germline V CDR1 and CDR2: MRHNA, SNTAGT. Unmatched junction bases numbered 6, after V lost 3 bases and J lost 2 bases.

The TCR comes from a human donor with breast cancer. Sequenced material: tumor tissue, taken after IRX-2 immunotherapy. This rearrangement joins TRBV6-4 to TRBJ2-3; 9 bases align to TRBD2. CDR3 amino acids: CASSEELAGPTDTQYF. The CDR3, as DNA: TGTGCCAGCAGTGAAGAACTAGCGGGCCCCACAGATACGCAGTATTTT.